This T cell receptor beta chain was sequenced in a study of T cells in localized non-small cell lung cancer. Lung adjacent to the tumor, free of atypia, was sampled at least 2 cm from its margin. TCRdb's table, derived via immunoSEQ multiplex PCR, lists solely in-frame clones and lacks some. This sample has around 880 clones, with under 30% found just once. The table lists this clone with a few counts. Its antigen is currently unknown. Overall study results and limits: Adjacent lung exhibited a median of 57 among the 100 most abundant tumor clones. Uninvolved adjacent lung had the highest recorded T cell clonality, with tumor below it.

Germline assignment: CDR1 MDHEN and CDR2 SYDVKM. The CDR3 runs 18 residues. The V gene lost 4 bases and the J gene lost 4 bases, with 25 bases spanning the gap. The specimen comprised normal lung tissue next to the tumor, sampled before any cancer treatment. The chain combines TRBV28 with TRBJ1-2; D is ambiguous. The TCR was taken from a man aged 35 to 69 with stage II lung adenocarcinoma. In DNA, the CDR3 is TGTGCCAGCAGTTCCCCGGCCTGGTATATTGAGGGAACCTATGGCTACACCTTC. This translates into CASSSPAWYIEGTYGYTF.